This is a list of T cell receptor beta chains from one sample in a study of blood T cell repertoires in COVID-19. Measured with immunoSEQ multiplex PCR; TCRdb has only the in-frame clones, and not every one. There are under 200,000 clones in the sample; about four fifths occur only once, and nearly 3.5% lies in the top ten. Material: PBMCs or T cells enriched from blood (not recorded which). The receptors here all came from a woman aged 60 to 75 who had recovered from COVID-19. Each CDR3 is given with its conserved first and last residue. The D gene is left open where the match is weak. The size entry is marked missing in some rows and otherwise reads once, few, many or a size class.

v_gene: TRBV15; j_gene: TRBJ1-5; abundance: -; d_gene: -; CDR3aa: CATSPWLRGMDQPQHF; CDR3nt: TGTGCCACCAGCCCTTGGTTGAGAGGGATGGATCAGCCCCAGCATTTT
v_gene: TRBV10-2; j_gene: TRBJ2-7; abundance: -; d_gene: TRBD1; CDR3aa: CASRDRNRAGSYEQYF; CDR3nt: TGCGCCAGTCGGGACAGGAATCGTGCTGGGAGCTACGAGCAGTACTTC
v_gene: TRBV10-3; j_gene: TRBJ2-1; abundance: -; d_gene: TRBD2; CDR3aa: CAISMTSGGVYNEQFF; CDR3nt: TGTGCCATCAGCATGACTAGCGGGGGGGTATACAATGAGCAGTTCTTC
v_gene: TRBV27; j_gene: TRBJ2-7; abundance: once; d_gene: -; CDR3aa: CASSLDPSPGVYEQYF; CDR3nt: TGTGCCAGCAGCTTGGATCCTTCACCGGGGGTCTACGAGCAGTACTTC
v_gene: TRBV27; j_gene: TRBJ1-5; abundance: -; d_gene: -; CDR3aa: CASRVTGSYGYSNQPQHF; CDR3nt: TGTGCCAGCAGGGTGACAGGCTCCTACGGATATAGCAATCAGCCCCAGCATTTT
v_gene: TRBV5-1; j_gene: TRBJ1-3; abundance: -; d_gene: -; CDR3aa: CASSLASSGNTIYF; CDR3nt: TGCGCCAGCAGCTTGGCCAGCTCTGGAAACACCATATATTTT
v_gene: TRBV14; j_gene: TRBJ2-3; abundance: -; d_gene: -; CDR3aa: CASSHLDSRTDTQYF; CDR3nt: TGTGCCAGCAGCCATCTGGACAGCCGCACAGATACGCAGTATTTT
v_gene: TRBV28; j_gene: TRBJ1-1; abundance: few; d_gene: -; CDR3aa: CASTLVWQGGTEAFF; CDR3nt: TGTGCCAGCACCCTAGTTTGGCAGGGCGGCACTGAAGCTTTCTTT
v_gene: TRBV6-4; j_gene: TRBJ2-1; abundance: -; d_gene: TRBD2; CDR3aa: CASSDSAGVNNEQFF; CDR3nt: TGTGCCAGCAGTGACTCAGCGGGGGTTAACAATGAGCAGTTCTTC
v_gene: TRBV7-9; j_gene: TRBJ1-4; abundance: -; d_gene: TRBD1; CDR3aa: CASSLTGVANEKLFF; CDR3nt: TGTGCCAGCAGTCTAACAGGGGTGGCTAATGAAAAACTGTTTTTT
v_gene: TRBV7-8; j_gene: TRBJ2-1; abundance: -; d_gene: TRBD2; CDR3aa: CASSERTISGGMKNEQFF; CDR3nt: TGTGCCAGCAGCGAACGGACCATTAGCGGGGGAATGAAGAATGAGCAGTTCTTC
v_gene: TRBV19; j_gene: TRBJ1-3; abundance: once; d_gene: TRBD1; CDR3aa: CASSPSGQVSGNTIYF; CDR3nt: TGTGCCAGTAGTCCTTCTGGACAGGTCTCTGGAAACACCATATATTTT
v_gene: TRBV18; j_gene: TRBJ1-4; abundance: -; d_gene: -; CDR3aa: CASSPNLADEKLFF; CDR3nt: TGTGCCAGCTCACCCAACTTGGCGGATGAAAAACTGTTTTTT
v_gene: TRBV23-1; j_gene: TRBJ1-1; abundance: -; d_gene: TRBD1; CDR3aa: CASSPMAPGTDYWSEAFF; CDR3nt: TGCGCCAGCAGCCCGATGGCTCCCGGGACAGACTATTGGTCTGAAGCTTTCTTT
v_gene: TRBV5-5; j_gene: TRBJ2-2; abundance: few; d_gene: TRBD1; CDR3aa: CASSRDREPPNTGELFF; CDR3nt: TGTGCCAGCAGCCGGGACAGAGAGCCCCCGAACACCGGGGAGCTGTTTTTT
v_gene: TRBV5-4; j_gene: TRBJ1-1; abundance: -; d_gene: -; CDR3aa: CASTQKGRGWDTEAFF; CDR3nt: TGTGCCAGCACCCAGAAGGGTAGGGGCTGGGACACTGAAGCTTTCTTT
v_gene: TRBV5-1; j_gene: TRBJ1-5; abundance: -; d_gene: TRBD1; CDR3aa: CASSSTTGADQPQHF; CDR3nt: TGCGCCAGTAGTTCTACTACAGGGGCCGATCAGCCCCAGCATTTT
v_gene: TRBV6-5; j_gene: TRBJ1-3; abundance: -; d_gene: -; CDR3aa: CASSPFSGNTIYF; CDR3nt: TGTGCCAGCAGTCCTTTCTCTGGAAACACCATATATTTT
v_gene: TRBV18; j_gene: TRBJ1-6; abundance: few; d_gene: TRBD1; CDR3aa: CASSEMDRGRGGSPLHF; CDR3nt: TGTGCCAGCTCAGAGATGGACAGGGGGCGCGGGGGGTCACCCCTCCACTTT
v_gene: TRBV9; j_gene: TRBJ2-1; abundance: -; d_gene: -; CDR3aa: CASSVDQTSSYNEQFF; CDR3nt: TGTGCCAGCAGCGTAGACCAGACAAGCTCCTACAATGAGCAGTTCTTC
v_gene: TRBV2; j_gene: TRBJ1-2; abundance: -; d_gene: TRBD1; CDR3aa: CASSEERDRVNYGYTF; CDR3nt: TGTGCCAGCAGTGAAGAAAGGGACAGGGTTAACTATGGCTACACCTTC
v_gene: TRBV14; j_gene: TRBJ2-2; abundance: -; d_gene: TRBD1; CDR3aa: CASSQAGQGAHTGELFF; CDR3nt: TGTGCCAGCAGCCAAGCGGGACAGGGGGCGCACACCGGGGAGCTGTTTTTT
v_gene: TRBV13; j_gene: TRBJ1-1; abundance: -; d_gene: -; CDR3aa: CASTYNGGRGNTEAFF; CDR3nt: TGTGCCAGCACCTACAATGGGGGGAGGGGGAACACTGAAGCTTTCTTT
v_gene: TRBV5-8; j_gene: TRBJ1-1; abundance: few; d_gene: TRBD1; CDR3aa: CASSLAGQSNTEAFF; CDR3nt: TGTGCCAGCAGCTTGGCGGGACAGTCGAACACTGAAGCTTTCTTT
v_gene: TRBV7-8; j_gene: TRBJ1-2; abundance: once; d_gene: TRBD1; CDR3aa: CASSERQGLYGYTF; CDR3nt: TGTGCCAGCAGCGAACGACAGGGCCTCTATGGCTACACCTTC
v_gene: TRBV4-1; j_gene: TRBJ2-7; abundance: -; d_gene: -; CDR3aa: CASSQGEAYEQYF; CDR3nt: TGCGCCAGCAGCCAGGGTGAGGCCTACGAGCAGTACTTC
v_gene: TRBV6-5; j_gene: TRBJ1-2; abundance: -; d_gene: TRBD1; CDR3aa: CASNYRGGYGYTF; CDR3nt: TGTGCCAGCAACTACAGGGGAGGCTATGGCTACACCTTC
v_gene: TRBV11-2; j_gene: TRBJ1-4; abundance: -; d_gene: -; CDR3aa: CASSFSYGQTNEKLFF; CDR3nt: TGTGCCAGCAGCTTTTCATATGGACAGACTAATGAAAAACTGTTTTTT
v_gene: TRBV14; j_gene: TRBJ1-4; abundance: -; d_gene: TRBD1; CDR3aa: CASSHLGQGNEKLFF; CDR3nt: TGTGCCAGCAGCCACCTCGGACAGGGTAATGAAAAACTGTTTTTT